One sample yielded the 27 T cell receptor beta chains listed below, sequenced in a study of shared clonotypes between healthy human individuals. The table came from immunoSEQ multiplex PCR; TCRdb's copy has only in-frame clones and leaves some out. This sample has roughly 2.6 million clones, with around 94% found just once. What was sequenced was naive CD4+ T cells sorted from blood. Subset noted: CD45RA+ positively selected. All receptors derive from a man younger than 35 in good health.

This chain uses TRBV7-6 with TRBJ2-2; a possible D gene is TRBD2 (6 bases). The V end was cut by 1 base, the J end by 7 bases, with 13 bases between. Looked up from germline, CDR1 is SGHVS and CDR2 is FNYEAQ. The CDR3 sequence is 15 residues long. DNA for the CDR3: TGTGCCAGCAGCTTAGGGTCTGCGGGGAGCGGGGAGCTGTTTTTT. Residues: CASSLGSAGSGELFF.

V gene TRBV7-2 combines with J gene TRBJ1-5, with D possibly being TRBD1 (5 bases). CDR1 and CDR2 from the germline V gene are SGHTA and FQGNSA. CDR3 size: 15 residues. V lost 5 bases to trimming and J lost 3 bases, with 14 bases between them. CDR3 bases: TGTGCCAGCAGCCCGCTGGATGGGGCCAATCAGCCCCAGCATTTT. It encodes CASSPLDGANQPQHF.

This sequence joins TRBV28 and TRBJ2-5, with 7 bases aligning to TRBD2. The CDR3 spans 14 residues. V lost 3 bases, J lost 7 bases, and 8 bases stayed unmatched. Germline V gives CDR1 MDHEN, CDR2 SYDVKM. DNA for the CDR3: TGTGCCAGCAGTTTGATAGCGGGCGGGGGGACCCAGTACTTC. Translated: CASSLIAGGGTQYF.

The chain recombines TRBV5-1 with TRBJ1-4, with D possibly matching TRBD1 (5 bases). Trimming left V 5 bases short and J 8 bases short, with 19 bases between. The germline V gene has CDR1 SGHRS and CDR2 YFSETQ. CDR3 length: 15 amino acids. CDR3 loop: CASSTVGTQGEKLFF. CDR3 coding DNA: TGCGCCAGCAGTACGGTTGGGACTCAGGGAGAAAAACTGTTTTTT.

The J gene is TRBJ2-1, the V gene TRBV19; D is uncertain. The CDR3 is 13 amino acids. Germline lookup yields CDR1 LNHDA and CDR2 SQIVND (reference sequence). Trimming took off 4 bases at V and 4 bases at J, with 8 bases between the two ends. The CDR3 sequence: CASSREGYNEQFF. The CDR3 bases are TGTGCCAGTAGTAGGGAAGGTTACAATGAGCAGTTCTTC.

The chain couples TRBV7-2 to TRBJ2-5, with 9 bases lining up with TRBD2. The CDR3 length is 18 residues. V shed 4 bases and J 2 bases; nucleotides not matched to a gene: 14. Germline V gene lookup returns CDR1 SGHTA and CDR2 FQGNSA. In DNA form, the CDR3 reads TGTGCCAGCAGCTCGGGAGGGACTAGCCGGGGGCTGCAAGAGACCCAGTACTTC. The encoded protein is CASSSGGTSRGLQETQYF.

Points on this clone: Other DNA sequences in this sample translate to the same CDR3. The chain recombines TRBV9 with TRBJ2-3; unclear D gene. The CDR3 has 11 residues. The V end lost 0 bases, the J end lost 7 bases, and 3 bases lay between the germline ends. The germline V gene has CDR1 SGDLS and CDR2 YYNGEE. The CDR3 here is CASSVGNTQYF. CDR3 DNA: TGTGCCAGCAGCGTAGGAAATACGCAGTATTTT.

The V gene is TRBV14, the J gene TRBJ2-2; D remains ambiguous. This CDR3 region has 15 residues. Germline V gene data show CDR1 as SGHDN and CDR2 as FVKESK. Trimming cost V 1 base and J 2 bases, with 8 bases left between them. The DNA of the CDR3 is TGTGCCAGCAGCCAAGGGTCCTCAAACACCGGGGAGCTGTTTTTT. This translates into CASSQGSSNTGELFF.

The chain links TRBV11-3 to TRBJ2-5; 7 nucleotides line up with TRBD1. With V trimmed by 5 bases and J by 2 bases, 2 bases remained unmatched. The V gene's germline CDR1 is SGHNT and CDR2 YENEEA. This CDR3 comprises 13 residues. The DNA for the CDR3 is TGTGCCAGCAGCGAGGGACAGCAAGAGACCCAGTACTTC. Amino acids: CASSEGQQETQYF.

V gene TRBV5-1 combines with J gene TRBJ2-3; TRBD2 matches at 12 bases. Germline CDR1 and CDR2: SGHRS and YFSETQ. V was clipped by 4 bases and J by 4 bases; unmatched bases: 13. CDR3 length: 18 amino acids. The CDR3 DNA sequence: TGCGCCAGCAGCCCCCGGCCTAGCGGGGGGGGCGGGGCAGATACGCAGTATTTT. Protein product: CASSPRPSGGGGADTQYF.

The V call is TRBV19, the J call TRBJ1-5; D not resolved. CDR1 LNHDA and CDR2 SQIVND come from the germline V gene (reference sequence). Deletions cut 9 bases from V and 2 bases from J, with 17 bases between. The CDR3 is 15 residues long. In nucleotides, the CDR3 is TGTGCCAGCACGACCGCCGGCCTCGGCAATCAGCCCCAGCATTTT. This gives the protein CASTTAGLGNQPQHF.

J is TRBJ2-7 and V is TRBV5-1, with TRBD1 matching 8 bases. Trimming cost V 9 bases and J 6 bases; bases outside gene matches: 11. Per germline, CDR1 SGHRS and CDR2 YFSETQ. CDR3 length: 13 amino acids. For the CDR3, the DNA is TGCGCCACAAATGGGACAGGTCGAAGCGAGCAGTACTTC. Its translation: CATNGTGRSEQYF. The variable domain in full, completed from reference TRBV5-1 and TRBJ2-7, reads KAGVTQTPRYLIKTRGQQVTLSCSPISGHRSVSWYQQTPGQGLQFLFEYFSETQRNKGNFPGRFSGRQFSNSRSEMNVSTLELGDSALYLCATNGTGRSEQYFGPGTRLTVT.

The rearrangement links TRBV7-2 to TRBJ1-3; D gene ambiguous. The CDR3 runs to 15 residues. The V and J ends lost 6 bases and 2 bases respectively, with 14 bases between them. Germline V gene lookup returns CDR1 SGHTA and CDR2 FQGNSA. The chain's CDR3 is CASREGSLTGNTIYF. The DNA for the CDR3 is TGTGCCAGCAGAGAAGGGTCCCTGACTGGAAACACCATATATTTT.

The chain couples TRBV27 to TRBJ1-2, with 7 bases that match TRBD1. CDR3 length: 19 amino acids. CDR1 and CDR2 from the germline V gene are MNHEY and SMNVEV (reference sequence). Trimming cost V 5 bases and J 4 bases; bases outside gene matches: 22. The CDR3 spells CASSPRPTGKATWLYGYTF. The CDR3 DNA reads as TGTGCCAGCAGTCCGCGTCCGACAGGGAAGGCAACTTGGCTCTATGGCTACACCTTC.

This clone came up once. The sample holds other DNA sequences that translate to the same CDR3. The rearrangement links TRBV5-4 to TRBJ2-5; no firm D call. Trimming removed 4 bases from V and 4 bases from J, with 11 bases in between. From germline, CDR1 is SGHNT and CDR2 YYREEE (reference sequence). CDR3 length equals 13 residues. CDR3 loop: CASSLSLGETQYF. CDR3 DNA: TGTGCCAGCAGCCTCAGTCTCGGAGAGACCCAGTACTTC. Full variable domain (missing parts from reference TRBV5-4 and TRBJ2-5): ETGVTQSPTHLIKTRGQQVTLRCSSQSGHNTVSWYQQALGQGPQFIFQYYREEENGRGNFPPRFSGLQFPNYSSELNVNALELDDSALYLCASSLSLGETQYFGPGTRLLVL.

The V gene is TRBV5-1, the J gene TRBJ2-3; D is possibly TRBD1 (7 bases). The CDR3 length is 16 residues. V dropped 2 bases and J dropped 3 bases, with 16 bases sitting between them. The germline V gene encodes CDR1 SGHRS and CDR2 YFSETQ. The CDR3 DNA reads as TGCGCCAGCAGCTTTTTATCAGGGGGGAAAACAGATACGCAGTATTTT. This translates into CASSFLSGGKTDTQYF. Variable domain in full (rest from reference TRBV5-1 and TRBJ2-3): KAGVTQTPRYLIKTRGQQVTLSCSPISGHRSVSWYQQTPGQGLQFLFEYFSETQRNKGNFPGRFSGRQFSNSRSEMNVSTLELGDSALYLCASSFLSGGKTDTQYFGPGTRLTVL.

The CDR3: CASSQDRPAGEYADTQYF. Here the CDR3 DNA reads TGCGCCAGCAGCCAAGATCGCCCAGCGGGAGAGTACGCAGATACGCAGTATTTT. The chain is built from TRBV4-3 and TRBJ2-3; 8 bases are a match to TRBD2. Germline-derived CDR1 and CDR2 are LGHNA and YSLEER. This CDR3 comprises 18 residues. V shed 0 bases, J shed 4 bases, and the junction held 12 bases outside the gene matches.

This clone was seen once. V and J are TRBV4-2 and TRBJ2-3, with D tentatively TRBD1 (5 bases). V was pared by 1 base and J by 2 bases, with 10 bases between. The germline CDR1 and CDR2 sequences are LGHNA and YNFKEQ. There are 15 residues in the CDR3. CDR3 residues: CASSQAARDTDTQYF. CDR3 in DNA: TGTGCCAGCAGCCAAGCAGCCAGGGACACAGATACGCAGTATTTT.

The CDR3 loop is CASSKDGTEAFF. The CDR3, as DNA: TGCGCCAGCAGCAAGGACGGGACTGAAGCTTTCTTT. The chain carries TRBV10-1 and TRBJ1-1; D is undetermined. V lost 6 bases, J lost 5 bases, and 10 bases lay in between. Germline-derived CDR1 and CDR2 are WNHNN and SYGVQD (reference sequence). There are 12 residues in the CDR3.

This clone was seen only once. The chain uses TRBV27 and TRBJ2-7; 11 bases are a match to TRBD2. J lost 3 bases, V lost 3 bases, and 4 bases had no gene match. The CDR3 length is 15 residues. The germline CDR1 and CDR2 sequences are MNHEY and SMNVEV (reference sequence). Here the CDR3 DNA reads TGTGCCAGCAGTTTTCTAGCGGGAGGCCACTACGAGCAGTACTTC. Translating it yields CASSFLAGGHYEQYF.

A remark on this clone: The same CDR3 also results from other DNA sequences found in this sample. This chain connects TRBV7-9 to TRBJ1-1, with a possible D match to TRBD1 (5 bases). Trimming removed 5 bases from V and 1 base from J, with 8 bases in between. The CDR3 has 13 residues. Germline V gives CDR1 SEHNR, CDR2 FQNEAQ (reference sequence). CDR3 nucleotide sequence: TGTGCCAGCAGCCTCAGGGAGAACACTGAAGCTTTCTTT. Translation gives CASSLRENTEAFF.

The chain links TRBV7-2 to TRBJ1-2; tentatively, D is TRBD1 (6 bases). This CDR3 is built from 15 residues. Germline assignment: CDR1 SGHTA and CDR2 FQGNSA. V dropped 5 bases and J dropped 5 bases, with 18 bases sitting between them. In nucleotides, the CDR3 is TGTGCCAGCAGCCGTGGGGGGGCTGGAGTTTATGGCTACACCTTC. Its protein product is CASSRGGAGVYGYTF.

This clone was seen a handful of times. The rearrangement uses TRBV10-1 and TRBJ1-2; TRBD1 agrees at 7 bases. V lost 2 bases to trimming and J lost 6 bases; unmatched junction nucleotides: 3. This CDR3 has 13 residues. In germline, CDR1 is WNHNN, CDR2 SYGVQD (reference sequence). The CDR3 coding sequence is TGCGCCAGCAGTGAGAGACAGGGTGATGGCTACACCTTC. It is translated as CASSERQGDGYTF.

CDR3 region: CASSSVIPGTYGYTF. CDR3 bases: TGTGCCAGCAGCTCAGTAATCCCGGGGACCTATGGCTACACCTTC. The V call is TRBV7-2, the J call TRBJ1-2, with D possibly being TRBD1 (5 bases). V gave up 4 bases and J gave up 4 bases, with 16 bases separating them. This CDR3 has 15 amino acids. CDR1 and CDR2 from the germline V gene are SGHTA and FQGNSA.

This clone appeared a few times. The V and J genes are TRBV4-1 and TRBJ1-2; TRBD1 aligns across 7 bases. The germline V gene encodes CDR1 MGHRA and CDR2 YSYEKL. The CDR3 totals 16 residues. V lost 0 bases and J lost 4; bases outside the gene matches: 8. CDR3 in amino acids: CASSQETQGKSYGYTF. CDR3 nucleotide sequence: TGCGCCAGCAGCCAAGAGACACAGGGGAAGAGCTATGGCTACACCTTC.

CDR3 loop: CASSHRTSGGYEQYF. CDR3 DNA sequence: TGTGCCAGCTCACACCGGACTAGCGGGGGCTACGAGCAGTACTTC. V and J are TRBV18 and TRBJ2-7; TRBD2 matches 13 bases. The CDR3 is 15 residues long. The V gene's germline CDR1 is KGHSH and CDR2 LQKENI. J lost 3 bases, V lost 4 bases, and 3 bases had no gene match.

The gene calls are TRBV11-2 and TRBJ1-3; 9 bases map to TRBD1. The ends lost 1 base at V and 1 base at J; junction bases unmatched: 2. This CDR3 spans 16 amino acids. The germline gives CDR1 SGHAT, CDR2 FQNNGV. The CDR3, as DNA: TGTGCCAGCAGCTTAGTGGGACAGGGTTCTGGAAACACCATATATTTT. It encodes CASSLVGQGSGNTIYF.